This T cell receptor beta chain was captured in a study of CD8 T cells in ankylosing spondylitis. Study results and caveats: There was reportedly significant enrichment of clones that were disease-linked in matched ankylosing spondylitis synovial fluid. Disease-linked clones displayed a CD8+ phenotype and appeared relatively rarely in peripheral blood. The study identified a TCR beta motif of roughly eight highly homologous variants that appeared characteristic of ankylosing spondylitis blood.

V was cut by 4 bases and J by 4 bases, with 13 bases left in between. The V gene's germline CDR1 is LNHNV and CDR2 YYDKDF (reference sequence). CDR3 length: 15 amino acids. To note about this clonotype: Its specificity is unknown.

It was by quantitative 5'-RACE with molecular barcodes that TCR beta libraries were made. From the 5' RACE reads, TCRdb called clonotypes with MiXCR, one entry per CDR3 protein. This sample has more than 400,000 distinct CDR3 sequences; about 5% occur once, and the top ten carry around 3.5%. The sample comprised blood, either unsorted or a sorted T cell fraction (not recorded which). The TCR sequence derives from a male donor with ankylosing spondylitis. V and J are TRBV15 and TRBJ2-2, with D maybe TRBD2 (6 bases). CDR3 in DNA: TGTGCCACCAGCAAGAGGGAGGAAGGCACCGGGGAGCTGTTTTTT. Residues: CATSKREEGTGELFF.